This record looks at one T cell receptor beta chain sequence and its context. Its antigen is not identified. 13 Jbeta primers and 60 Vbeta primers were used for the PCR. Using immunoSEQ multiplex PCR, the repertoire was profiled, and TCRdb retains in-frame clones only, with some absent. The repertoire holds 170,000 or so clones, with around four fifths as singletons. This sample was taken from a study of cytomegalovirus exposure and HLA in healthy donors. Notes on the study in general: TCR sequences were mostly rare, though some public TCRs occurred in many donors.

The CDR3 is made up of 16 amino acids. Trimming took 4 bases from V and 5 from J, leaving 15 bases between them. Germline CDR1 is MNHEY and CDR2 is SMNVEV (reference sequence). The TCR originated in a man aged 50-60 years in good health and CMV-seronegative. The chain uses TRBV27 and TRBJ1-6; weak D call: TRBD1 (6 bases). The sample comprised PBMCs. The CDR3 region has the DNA TGTGCCAGCAGTTATTTTTCACAGGGAAATAATTCACCCCTCCACTTT. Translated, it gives CASSYFSQGNNSPLHF.